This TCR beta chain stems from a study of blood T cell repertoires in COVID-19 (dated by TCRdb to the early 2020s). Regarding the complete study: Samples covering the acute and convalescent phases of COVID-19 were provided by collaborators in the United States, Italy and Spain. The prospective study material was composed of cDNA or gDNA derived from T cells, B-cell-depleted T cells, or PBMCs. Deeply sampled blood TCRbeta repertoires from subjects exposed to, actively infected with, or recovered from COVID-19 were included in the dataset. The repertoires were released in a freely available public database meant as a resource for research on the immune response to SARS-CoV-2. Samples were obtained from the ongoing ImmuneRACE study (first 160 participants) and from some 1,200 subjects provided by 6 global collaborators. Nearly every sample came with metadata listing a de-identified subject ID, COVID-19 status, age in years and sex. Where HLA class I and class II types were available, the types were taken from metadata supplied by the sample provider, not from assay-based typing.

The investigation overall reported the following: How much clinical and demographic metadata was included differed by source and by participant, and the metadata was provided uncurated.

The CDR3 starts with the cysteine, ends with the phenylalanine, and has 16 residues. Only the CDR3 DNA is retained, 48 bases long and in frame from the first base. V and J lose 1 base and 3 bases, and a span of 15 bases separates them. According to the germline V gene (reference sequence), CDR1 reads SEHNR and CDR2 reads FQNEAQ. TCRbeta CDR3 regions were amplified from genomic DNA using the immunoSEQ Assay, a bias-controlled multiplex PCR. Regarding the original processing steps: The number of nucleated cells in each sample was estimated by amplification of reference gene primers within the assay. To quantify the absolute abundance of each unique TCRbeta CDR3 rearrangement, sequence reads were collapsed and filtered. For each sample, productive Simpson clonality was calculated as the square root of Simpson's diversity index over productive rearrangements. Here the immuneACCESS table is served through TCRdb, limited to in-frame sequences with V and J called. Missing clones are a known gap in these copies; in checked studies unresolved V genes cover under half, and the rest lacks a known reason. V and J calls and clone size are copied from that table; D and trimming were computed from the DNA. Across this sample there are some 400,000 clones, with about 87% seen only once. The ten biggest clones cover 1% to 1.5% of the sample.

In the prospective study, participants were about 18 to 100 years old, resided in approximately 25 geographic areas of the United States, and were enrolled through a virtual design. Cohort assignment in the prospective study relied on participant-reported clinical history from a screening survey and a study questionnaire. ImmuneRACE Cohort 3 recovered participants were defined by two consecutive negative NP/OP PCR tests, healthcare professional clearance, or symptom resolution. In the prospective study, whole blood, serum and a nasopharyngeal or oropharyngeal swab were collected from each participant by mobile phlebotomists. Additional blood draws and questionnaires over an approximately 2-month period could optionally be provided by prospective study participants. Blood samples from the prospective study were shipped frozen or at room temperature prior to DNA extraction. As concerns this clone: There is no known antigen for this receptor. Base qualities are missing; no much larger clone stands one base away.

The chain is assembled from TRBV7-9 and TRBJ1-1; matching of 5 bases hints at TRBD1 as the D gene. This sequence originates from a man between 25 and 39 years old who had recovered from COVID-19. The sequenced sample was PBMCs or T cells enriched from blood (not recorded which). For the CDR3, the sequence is CASSLVRGGGDTEAFF. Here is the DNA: TGTGCCAGCAGCTTAGTTAGGGGCGGTGGGGACACTGAAGCTTTCTTT.